This T cell receptor (beta chain) was observed in a study of human T cells and chemical hapten exposure. Under the authors' procedure: A per-sample median of around 100,000 TCRs was observed, with a range of about 20,000 to 700,000. Each CDR3 protein is one row after TCRdb ran MiXCR on the RACE reads. TCRdb assigned the V and J calls; the authors' analysis was not used. The repertoire holds 250,000 or so distinct CDR3 sequences, with roughly 8% as singletons. V shed 2 bases and J shed 8 bases, with 26 bases lying between them. The V gene's germline CDR1 is SGDLS and CDR2 YYNGEE. The CDR3 sequence is 19 residues long. This clonotype was detected a few times. The sample's time point: pre-sensitization, week 0. The treatment here: therapeutic diphenylcyclopropenone sensitization with weekly scalp DPC. Blood collection happened ahead of applying each patch test.

The sequence derives from a man aged 18 to 29 with alopecia areata. Some clones in this sample may be carry-over from other donors' samples. The chain joins TRBV9 to TRBJ1-6; D is perhaps TRBD1 (6 bases). Sequenced here: whole blood, sampled in connection with sensitization to the hapten diphenylcyclopropenone (DPC). The chain's CDR3 is CASSVCIPFDRLLYSPLHF. The CDR3, as DNA: TGTGCCAGCAGCGTCTGTATCCCCTTCGACAGGCTCCTGTATTCACCCCTCCACTTT.